This T cell receptor (beta chain) was obtained from a study of radiotherapy plus CTLA-4 blockade in lung cancer. Generated by immunoSEQ multiplex PCR, the TCRdb table keeps only in-frame clones and is missing some. This table holds tens of thousands of clones, around 79% found once. Germline lookup yields CDR1 SGHDN and CDR2 FVKESK. The CDR3 totals 17 residues. J lost 0 bases, V lost 2 bases, and 7 bases had no gene match. V usage is TRBV14 and J usage is TRBJ2-3; 8 bases fit TRBD2. This material consisted of peripheral blood, taken from a patient treated with radiotherapy plus ipilimumab. The source is a human donor with non-small cell lung cancer who had a complete response to radiotherapy plus ipilimumab. The CDR3 DNA reads TGTGCCAGCAGCCAATACGCCGGGAGGGTTAGCACAGATACGCAGTATTTT. It encodes CASSQYAGRVSTDTQYF.